The 4 T cell receptor beta chains listed next were all sequenced from one sample in a study of regulatory T cells in long-lasting Graves disease. The time point here: newly diagnosed GD, antithyroid drugs for less than 3 months. There was RNA extracted from PBMCs, and the TCR library was made from it. Arm-PCR with iRepertoire HTBI primers amplified the CDR3 regions for these TCR beta libraries. TCRdb reprocessed the multiplex PCR reads via MiXCR and lists one record per CDR3 protein. Of hundreds of thousands of distinct CDR3 sequences detected, 15% to 20% appear once; the ten largest clones hold 15% to 20%. These data were also reused for a study on T cells in Graves' hyperthyroidism and ophthalmopathy.

The material sequenced was peripheral blood mononuclear cells (PBMCs), taken at new diagnosis, from a patient treated with antithyroid drugs. The receptors were sampled from a woman in her 30s with Graves disease.

The table lists this clonotype with many counts. The genes are TRBV7-2 and TRBJ1-2; tentatively, D is TRBD1 (6 bases). CDR3 length: 14 residues. The ends were cut back, 2 bases at V and 4 bases at J, with 11 bases in the middle. The germline CDR1 and CDR2 sequences are SGHTA and FQGNSA. CDR3 DNA sequence: TGTGCCAGCAGCTTAAATCGGGGGGCCTATGGCTACACCTTC. Residues: CASSLNRGAYGYTF. Variable domain in full (rest from reference TRBV7-2 and TRBJ1-2): GAGVSQSPSNKVTEKGKDVELRCDPISGHTALYWYRQSLGQGLEFLIYFQGNSAPDKSGLPSDRFSAERTGGSVSTLTIQRTQQEDSAVYLCASSLNRGAYGYTFGSGTRLTVV.

The sample holds many counts of this clonotype. This sequence joins TRBV5-4 and TRBJ2-7, with D possibly TRBD2 on 6 matching bases. Trimming stripped 3 bases from V and 0 bases from J, with 16 bases between. Germline loops: CDR1 SGHNT, CDR2 YYREEE (reference sequence). This CDR3 has 16 residues. CDR3 in amino acids: CASSYTVAAYSYEQYF. CDR3 nucleotides: TGTGCCAGCAGCTACACTGTAGCGGCATACTCCTACGAGCAGTACTTC. Based on the CDR3 plus reference TRBV5-4 and TRBJ2-7, the full variable domain is ETGVTQSPTHLIKTRGQQVTLRCSSQSGHNTVSWYQQALGQGPQFIFQYYREEENGRGNFPPRFSGLQFPNYSSELNVNALELDDSALYLCASSYTVAAYSYEQYFGPGTRLTVT.

Ten or more counts support this clonotype. The chain combines TRBV15 with TRBJ2-3; D is unresolved. V lost 1 base and J 6 bases, leaving 8 bases between the germline ends. The CDR3 extends over 13 amino acids. Germline CDR1 is LNHNV and CDR2 is YYDKDF (reference sequence). The CDR3 nucleotides are TGTGCCACCAGCAGAGTTATAGTCGATACGCAGTATTTT. Protein: CATSRVIVDTQYF.

This clonotype was seen more than once but under ten times. This chain uses TRBV6-6 with TRBJ2-7; 9 bases align to TRBD2. J lost 2 bases, V lost 0 bases, and 2 bases had no gene match. The CDR3 loop spans 15 amino acids. The germline V gene has CDR1 MNHNY and CDR2 SVGAGI (reference sequence). The CDR3 loop is CASSYSTSGAYEQYF. CDR3 in DNA: TGTGCCAGCAGTTACTCGACTAGCGGAGCCTACGAGCAGTACTTC.